One and the same sample provided the 6 T cell receptor beta chains below, sequenced in a study of T-cell memory formation after mild COVID-19. TCRdb redid the calling of the 5' RACE reads with MiXCR, one entry per CDR3 protein. Of hundreds of thousands of distinct CDR3 sequences in the sample, roughly a fifth were seen once. The specimen sequenced was PBMCs or a T cell subset sorted from them (not recorded which). All receptors derive from a man aged 18 to 29 who had mild COVID-19 (a few samples of this study predate the infection). Cell type and time point are not known.

This clonotype came up a few times. The chain links TRBV7-9 to TRBJ1-1; D uncertain. Trimming took off 2 bases at V and 7 bases at J, with 8 bases between the two ends. Per the germline V gene, CDR1 is SEHNR and CDR2 is FQNEAQ (reference sequence). This CDR3 is built from 12 residues. The CDR3 coding sequence is TGTGCCAGCAGCTTAACACAGTATGAAGCTTTCTTT. This translates into CASSLTQYEAFF.

This sequence joins TRBV12-5 and TRBJ2-7; 10 nucleotides align to TRBD1. The CDR3 covers 15 residues. V gave up 5 bases and J gave up 7 bases; unmatched junction bases: 11. Germline V gives CDR1 LGHNT, CDR2 FRNRAP. As DNA, the CDR3 is TGTGCTAGTGGTACCACCGGGACAGGGGTCTGGGAGCAGTACTTC. Its protein is CASGTTGTGVWEQYF.

The V call is TRBV19, the J call TRBJ1-1; maybe TRBD1 (5 bases). Trimming pared 7 bases from V and 1 base from J, leaving 10 bases between. This CDR3 comprises 13 residues. From germline, CDR1 is LNHDA and CDR2 SQIVND (reference sequence). CDR3 amino acids: CASMGGWNTEAFF. In DNA, the CDR3 is TGTGCCAGTATGGGGGGGTGGAACACTGAAGCTTTCTTT.

This clonotype was seen more than once but under ten times. This chain connects TRBV7-2 to TRBJ2-2, with 7 nucleotides matching TRBD1. V was clipped by 2 bases and J by 6 bases; unmatched bases: 12. Germline V gene sequence: CDR1 SGHTA, CDR2 FQGNSA. The CDR3 totals 17 residues. In nucleotides, the CDR3 is TGTGCCAGCAGCTTAAGCCCCTGGACAGGATCCGCCGGGGAGCTGTTTTTT. Translation gives CASSLSPWTGSAGELFF.

The chain joins TRBV4-2 to TRBJ1-3; no reliable D call. Per the germline V gene, CDR1 is LGHNA and CDR2 is YNFKEQ. V was shortened by 1 base and J by 0 bases, with 13 bases between the two germline ends. The CDR3 has 17 residues. CDR3 in amino acids: CASSQVAADLSGNTIYF. The DNA of the CDR3 is TGTGCCAGCAGCCAAGTTGCGGCAGACCTCTCTGGAAACACCATATATTTT.

The rearrangement joins TRBV7-2 to TRBJ2-1, with 8 bases identical to TRBD2. In germline, CDR1 is SGHTA, CDR2 FQGNSA. There are 16 residues in the CDR3. J lost 2 bases, V lost 5 bases, and 8 bases had no gene match. The CDR3 bases are TGTGCCAGCAGCCCCCAAGCGGGGGTCGCCTACAATGAGCAGTTCTTC. This gives the protein CASSPQAGVAYNEQFF.